What follows are 14 T cell receptor beta chains derived from one specimen sequenced in a study of blood T cell repertoires in COVID-19. The table came from immunoSEQ multiplex PCR; TCRdb's copy has only in-frame clones and leaves some out. The sample has 250,000 to 400,000 clones, approximately 87% seen once. The sample was peripheral blood. Every receptor here comes from a woman aged 30 to 39 with COVID-19, enrolled during active disease.

The chain couples TRBV12-3 or TRBV12-4 to TRBJ2-1, with 9 bases identical to TRBD1. The V gene end was trimmed by 6 bases and the J gene end by 8 bases; junction bases not matched to a gene: 5. CDR3 length: 13 amino acids. CDR3 nucleotides: TGTGCCAGCAGCCCCGGGACAGGGCATGAGCAGTTCTTC. It translates to CASSPGTGHEQFF.

V and J are TRBV24-1 and TRBJ2-5; TRBD1 agrees at 8 bases. There are 14 residues in the CDR3. Germline V gene data show CDR1 as KGHDR and CDR2 as SFDVKD. The V and J ends lost 4 bases and 4 bases, in that order; junction bases with no gene match: 4. The CDR3 spells CATSEADRVETQYF. CDR3 coding DNA: TGTGCCACCAGTGAAGCGGACAGGGTAGAGACCCAGTACTTC.

The V and J genes are TRBV10-1 and TRBJ1-2; 8 bases agree with TRBD1. V dropped 6 bases and J dropped 1; count of bases not matched to a gene: 1. This CDR3 spans 13 amino acids. Germline V CDR1 and CDR2: WNHNN, SYGVQD (reference sequence). DNA of the CDR3: TGCGCCAGCAGAGACAGGGGTAACTATGGCTACACCTTC. Protein product: CASRDRGNYGYTF.

The chain has TRBV24-1 and TRBJ2-1; 14 positions agree with TRBD2. The CDR3 consists of 13 residues. CDR1 is KGHDR and CDR2 is SFDVKD in the germline V gene. V was clipped by 9 bases and J by 6 bases; unmatched bases: 0. CDR3 loop: CATGTSGGNEQFF. CDR3 nucleotide sequence: TGTGCCACCGGGACTAGCGGGGGCAATGAGCAGTTCTTC.

The CDR3 DNA is TGTGCCAGCAGCGCAGCGGACAGGGGTCTCTCCTACGAGCAGTACTTC. This gives the protein CASSAADRGLSYEQYF. The chain couples TRBV5-4 to TRBJ2-7; 9 bases line up with TRBD1. Germline lookup yields CDR1 SGHNT and CDR2 YYREEE (reference sequence). Losses at the gene ends were 4 bases for V and 0 bases for J; bases not matched to a gene: 8. The CDR3 sequence is 16 residues long.

Turning to this clone: One junction end does not reproduce the germline sequence, and a read error may be involved. The chain couples TRBV28 to TRBJ1-2; D remains ambiguous. This CDR3 is built from 15 residues. Per germline, CDR1 MDHEN and CDR2 SYDVKM. CDR3 bases: TGTGCCACCAGTTTGGTCGGCCAGACTTCCTATGGCTACACCTTC. Translating it yields CATSLVGQTSYGYTF.

The chain has TRBV7-2 and TRBJ1-3; D gene uncertain. From germline, CDR1 is SGHTA and CDR2 FQGNSA. The CDR3 totals 14 residues. V lost 0 bases and J lost 4, with 7 bases in between. The CDR3 DNA follows: TGTGCCAGCAGCTTAGCGCAACAGGGAAACACCATATATTTT. It specifies CASSLAQQGNTIYF. Combining the CDR3 with reference TRBV7-2 and TRBJ1-3 gives the whole variable domain GAGVSQSPSNKVTEKGKDVELRCDPISGHTALYWYRQSLGQGLEFLIYFQGNSAPDKSGLPSDRFSAERTGGSVSTLTIQRTQQEDSAVYLCASSLAQQGNTIYFGEGSWLTVV.

The genes are TRBV5-8 and TRBJ2-1, with 8 bases identical to TRBD1. CDR1 and CDR2 (germline): SGHTS, YDEGEE. The J segment lost 10 bases and the V segment lost 0 bases, leaving 9 bases of the junction unmatched. This CDR3 is built from 15 residues. CDR3 region: CASSLVVRGLWEQFF. For the CDR3, the DNA is TGTGCCAGCAGCTTGGTAGTCAGGGGGCTCTGGGAGCAGTTCTTC.

This clone has a single count. The V call is TRBV5-1, the J call TRBJ2-5; 12 nucleotides match TRBD2. This CDR3 comprises 18 residues. Per germline, CDR1 SGHRS and CDR2 YFSETQ. V dropped 0 bases and J dropped 0; count of bases not matched to a gene: 6. The CDR3, as DNA: TGCGCCAGCAGCTTGGGACTAGCGGGAGCTATGAACCAAGAGACCCAGTACTTC. As protein: CASSLGLAGAMNQETQYF.

The rearrangement uses TRBV11-2 and TRBJ1-3; 7 bases are a match to TRBD1. This CDR3 is built from 16 residues. Germline V CDR1 and CDR2: SGHAT, FQNNGV. The junction had 11 bases not matched to a gene; V was cut back by 5 bases and J by 4 bases. The CDR3: CASSSLETGFGNTIYF. The CDR3 coding sequence is TGTGCCAGCAGCAGCCTGGAGACAGGGTTCGGAAACACCATATATTTT.

The chain employs TRBV28 and TRBJ2-1; TRBD2 matches 8 bases. Germline V gene lookup returns CDR1 MDHEN and CDR2 SYDVKM. The V gene end was trimmed by 5 bases and the J gene end by 9 bases; junction bases not matched to a gene: 15. The CDR3 sequence is 16 residues long. CDR3 protein: CASSALGAGVVVEQFF. The CDR3 DNA sequence: TGTGCCAGCAGTGCCCTCGGAGCGGGAGTTGTAGTTGAGCAGTTCTTC.

The chain combines TRBV5-8 with TRBJ2-3; D is possibly TRBD2 (5 bases). Trimming removed 4 bases from V and 3 bases from J, with 12 bases in between. CDR1 is SGHTS and CDR2 is YDEGEE in the germline V gene. The CDR3 length is 14 residues. This CDR3 is CASSLGSGTDTQYF. The DNA of the CDR3 is TGTGCCAGCAGCCTGGGTTCGGGGACAGATACGCAGTATTTT.

CDR3 residues: CASSLESSAYNEQFF. Here the CDR3 DNA reads TGTGCCAGCAGTTTAGAGAGCTCGGCCTACAATGAGCAGTTCTTC. This chain connects TRBV28 to TRBJ2-1; D is ambiguous. The germline gives CDR1 MDHEN, CDR2 SYDVKM. This CDR3 is 15 amino acids long. Trimming took 2 bases from V and 2 from J, leaving 10 bases between them.

CDR3 in DNA: TGTGCCATCAGTGAAAGTCCAGCCTCCGGCGGCGAGCAGTACTTC. It is translated as CAISESPASGGEQYF. The chain is built from TRBV10-3 and TRBJ2-7; D is uncertain. Trimming took 3 bases from V and 6 from J, leaving 18 bases between them. Per germline, CDR1 ENHRY and CDR2 SYGVKD. The CDR3 extends over 15 amino acids.